These 26 T cell receptor beta chains came from one sample sequenced in a study of blood T cell repertoires in COVID-19. Sequencing used immunoSEQ multiplex PCR; TCRdb keeps in-frame clones, though not all of them. The sample consists of about 250,000 clones, about 86% of them appearing once. Sequenced input: peripheral blood. These TCRs come from a man between 50 and 59 years old with active or convalescent COVID-19.

This chain connects TRBV28 to TRBJ1-2; the match to TRBD1 covers 7 bases. The junction had 13 bases not matched to a gene; V was cut back by 5 bases and J by 4 bases. There are 16 residues in the CDR3. Germline V gene lookup returns CDR1 MDHEN and CDR2 SYDVKM. Written as DNA, the CDR3 is TGTGCCAGCAGTGGGGCAGGACAGGTAACGGCCTATGGCTACACCTTC. This encodes CASSGAGQVTAYGYTF.

This rearrangement joins TRBV6-5 to TRBJ1-1, with D possibly TRBD1 on 5 matching bases. V was pared by 7 bases and J by 6 bases, with 15 bases between. This CDR3 is 13 amino acids long. Germline V gene data show CDR1 as MNHEY and CDR2 as SVGAGI. CDR3 loop: CASTFGGVAEAFF. The DNA for the CDR3 is TGTGCCAGCACCTTTGGGGGGGTCGCTGAAGCTTTCTTT.

The CDR3 region has the DNA TGTGCCAGTGCACCTGCGGGGGGTAGGAATACGCAGTATTTT. The encoded protein is CASAPAGGRNTQYF. The V gene is TRBV7-2, the J gene TRBJ2-3, with TRBD2 identical over 8 bases. The V and J ends lost 9 bases and 7 bases, in that order; junction bases with no gene match: 12. The CDR3 is made up of 14 amino acids. CDR1 is SGHTA and CDR2 is FQGNSA in the germline V gene.

This clone has more than one count but fewer than ten. The chain couples TRBV28 to TRBJ1-1, with D perhaps matching TRBD1 (5 bases). This CDR3 spans 14 amino acids. The germline CDR1 and CDR2 sequences are MDHEN and SYDVKM. Trimming took 4 bases from V and 3 from J, leaving 12 bases between them. The CDR3 is CASSWGGADTEAFF. CDR3 nucleotides: TGTGCCAGCAGTTGGGGAGGGGCTGACACTGAAGCTTTCTTT.

This clone has a single count. The genes are TRBV28 and TRBJ2-5; 13 bases match TRBD2. This CDR3 is 14 amino acids long. The germline V gene encodes CDR1 MDHEN and CDR2 SYDVKM. V shed 7 bases, J shed 4 bases, and the junction held 3 bases outside the gene matches. This CDR3 reads CASMGTSGVETQYF. In nucleotides, the CDR3 is TGTGCCAGCATGGGGACTAGCGGGGTAGAGACCCAGTACTTC.

The rearrangement links TRBV27 to TRBJ1-4; 9 nucleotides agree with TRBD1. The J segment lost 8 bases and the V segment lost 5 bases, leaving 6 bases of the junction unmatched. CDR1 MNHEY and CDR2 SMNVEV come from the germline V gene (reference sequence). This CDR3 spans 14 amino acids. Here the CDR3 reads CASSLQGAREKLFF. CDR3 nucleotide sequence: TGTGCCAGCAGTCTACAGGGGGCCCGGGAAAAACTGTTTTTT. Full variable domain (remainder filled in from reference TRBV27 and TRBJ1-4): EAQVTQNPRYLITVTGKKLTVTCSQNMNHEYMSWYRQDPGLGLRQIYYSMNVEVTDKGDVPEGYKVSRKEKRNFPLILESPSPNQTSLYFCASSLQGAREKLFFGSGTQLSVL.

The chain employs TRBV24-1 and TRBJ2-2; D is unresolved. The V gene's germline CDR1 is KGHDR and CDR2 SFDVKD. The CDR3 is made up of 13 amino acids. V gave up 1 base and J gave up 7 bases, with 6 bases separating them. The CDR3 spells CATSDLGGGELFF. DNA of the CDR3: TGTGCCACCAGTGATTTAGGCGGCGGGGAGCTGTTTTTT.

As DNA, the CDR3 is TGTGCCAGCAGTGATGACAGCGTACATGGCTACACCTTC. Amino acids: CASSDDSVHGYTF. The rearrangement joins TRBV2 to TRBJ1-2; D possibly corresponds to TRBD1 (5 bases). Germline V gene lookup returns CDR1 SNHLY and CDR2 FYNNEI. The CDR3 has 13 residues. V lost 3 bases and J 6 bases, leaving 11 bases between the germline ends.

The gene calls are TRBV5-8 and TRBJ1-1; 9 nucleotides line up with TRBD1. CDR1 and CDR2 (germline): SGHTS, YDEGEE. V was clipped by 4 bases and J by 1 base; unmatched bases: 8. The CDR3 is made up of 16 amino acids. CDR3 region: CASSPGQGQENTEAFF. The CDR3 nucleotides are TGTGCCAGCAGCCCTGGACAGGGGCAGGAGAACACTGAAGCTTTCTTT.

CDR3 residues: CAWSAKGDSNQPQHF. The CDR3 DNA is TGTGCCTGGAGTGCTAAAGGGGATAGCAATCAGCCCCAGCATTTT. This chain joins TRBV30 and TRBJ1-5; TRBD1 might be the D (5 bases). V was pared by 1 base and J by 0 bases, with 10 bases between. The germline V gene encodes CDR1 GTSNPN and CDR2 SVGIG (reference sequence). This CDR3 has 15 amino acids.

The chain joins TRBV3-1 (or the pseudogene TRBV3-2) to TRBJ1-5; no clear D gene. This CDR3 comprises 14 residues. The V gene's germline CDR1 is LGHDT and CDR2 YNNKEL (reference sequence). V was cut by 0 bases and J by 6 bases, with 9 bases left in between. CDR3 bases: TGTGCCAGCAGCCAAGATCGGGGTTTTCAGCCCCAGCATTTT. It is translated as CASSQDRGFQPQHF.

The CDR3 reads CASRVLRGEQYF. The CDR3 DNA reads as TGTGCCAGCAGGGTCCTGCGGGGCGAGCAGTACTTC. The rearrangement joins TRBV5-6 to TRBJ2-7; perhaps TRBD2 as D (6 bases). The CDR3 is 12 amino acids. The germline gives CDR1 SGHDT, CDR2 YYEEEE. Trimming removed 5 bases at V and 6 bases at J, with 12 bases between. Complete variable domain (other parts from reference TRBV5-6 and TRBJ2-7): DAGVTQSPTHLIKTRGQQVTLRCSPKSGHDTVSWYQQALGQGPQFIFQYYEEEERQRGNFPDRFSGHQFPNYSSELNVNALLLGDSALYLCASRVLRGEQYFGPGTRLTVT.

The chain combines TRBV7-9 with TRBJ2-5, with TRBD2 matching over 9 bases. The CDR3 sequence is 16 residues long. The germline gives CDR1 SEHNR, CDR2 FQNEAQ (reference sequence). With V trimmed by 5 bases and J by 1 base, 8 bases remained unmatched. The CDR3 DNA reads as TGTGCCAGCAGCCCCCGGCCAGCGGGGGGCCAAGAGACCCAGTACTTC. It specifies CASSPRPAGGQETQYF.

CDR3 residues: CASSLEPTGGEAFF. DNA of the CDR3: TGCGCCAGCAGCTTAGAGCCGACAGGGGGTGAAGCTTTCTTT. This chain links TRBV5-1 with TRBJ1-1, with 9 positions matching TRBD1. J was trimmed by 7 bases and V by 2 bases; bases with no gene match: 6. Germline values: CDR1 SGHRS, CDR2 YFSETQ. There are 14 residues in the CDR3.

This rearrangement joins TRBV9 to TRBJ1-4; 8 nucleotides agree with TRBD1. V shed 1 base and J 5 bases; nucleotides not matched to a gene: 4. The CDR3 extends over 15 amino acids. Germline CDR1 and CDR2: SGDLS and YYNGEE. CDR3 residues: CASSVPQGENEKLFF. Written as DNA, the CDR3 is TGTGCCAGCAGCGTACCACAGGGGGAAAATGAAAAACTGTTTTTT. Based on the CDR3 plus reference TRBV9 and TRBJ1-4, the full variable domain is DSGVTQTPKHLITATGQRVTLRCSPRSGDLSVYWYQQSLDQGLQFLIQYYNGEERAKGNILERFSAQQFPDLHSELNLSSLELGDSALYFCASSVPQGENEKLFFGSGTQLSVL.

The chain has TRBV7-2 and TRBJ1-5; D unclear. This CDR3 has 13 residues. Germline V gene data show CDR1 as SGHTA and CDR2 as FQGNSA. V shed 4 bases and J shed 0 bases, with 4 bases lying between them. CDR3 residues: CASSSYSNQPQHF. DNA of the CDR3: TGTGCCAGCAGCTCTTATAGCAATCAGCCCCAGCATTTT.

The chain recombines TRBV7-8 with TRBJ1-1, with a tentative D call TRBD1 (5 bases). The CDR3 length is 13 residues. Germline values: CDR1 SGHVS, CDR2 FQNEAQ. The V gene lost 5 bases and the J gene lost 2 bases, with 9 bases spanning the gap. DNA of the CDR3: TGTGCCAGCAGCCGTCAGGGAAACACTGAAGCTTTCTTT. Protein product: CASSRQGNTEAFF.

V usage is TRBV12-3 or TRBV12-4 and J usage is TRBJ2-1; 8 bases line up with TRBD1. This CDR3 spans 12 amino acids. The V gene end was trimmed by 6 bases and the J gene end by 9 bases; junction bases not matched to a gene: 4. CDR3 DNA sequence: TGTGCCAGCAGCCGACAGGGGTTTGAGCAGTTCTTC. This codes for CASSRQGFEQFF.

A few counts support this clone. The V gene is TRBV18, the J gene TRBJ1-1; D not certain. The V gene's germline CDR1 is KGHSH and CDR2 LQKENI. Trimming took 6 bases from V and 3 from J, leaving 17 bases between them. This CDR3 comprises 15 residues. The CDR3 sequence is CASSRLGEGYTEAFF. CDR3 nucleotide sequence: TGTGCCAGCTCCCGCCTCGGGGAGGGCTACACTGAAGCTTTCTTT.

The chain recombines TRBV3-1 (or the pseudogene TRBV3-2) with TRBJ1-6; the match to TRBD1 covers 8 bases. Germline CDR1 LGHDT, CDR2 YNNKEL (reference sequence). The CDR3 sequence is 14 residues long. With 4 bases clipped from V and 7 bases from J, the junction kept 3 bases outside the gene matches. The CDR3 DNA follows: TGTGCCAGCAGCCCCTCAGGGGGCAATTCACCCCTCCACTTT. Translated, it gives CASSPSGGNSPLHF.

The chain is built from TRBV7-9 and TRBJ1-2; D gene ambiguous. Trimming removed 3 bases at V and 8 bases at J, with 13 bases between. Germline CDR1 is SEHNR and CDR2 is FQNEAQ (reference sequence). The CDR3 sequence is 13 residues long. CDR3 sequence: CASSLSSGEGYTF. The CDR3 DNA follows: TGTGCCAGCAGCTTGTCATCCGGTGAGGGCTACACCTTC.

This chain uses TRBV5-6 with TRBJ1-2, with TRBD1 identical over 8 bases. Germline V gene lookup returns CDR1 SGHDT and CDR2 YYEEEE. Unmatched junction bases numbered 7, after V lost 3 bases and J lost 3 bases. The CDR3 spans 15 residues. As DNA, the CDR3 is TGTGCCAGCAGCTACCCGGACAGGGTGGACTATGGCTACACCTTC. It translates to CASSYPDRVDYGYTF.

This chain uses TRBV15 with TRBJ1-5, with 8 bases matching TRBD1. The CDR3 has 14 amino acids. V trimming: 5 bases; J trimming: 7 bases; junction bases outside the gene matches: 7. Germline V gene lookup returns CDR1 LNHNV and CDR2 YYDKDF (reference sequence). The CDR3 nucleotides are TGTGCCACCAGCTTGACAGGGGTAGGGCAGCCCCAGCATTTT. Its translation is CATSLTGVGQPQHF.

The J gene is TRBJ1-2, the V gene TRBV7-2; 8 bases fit TRBD1. CDR1 is SGHTA and CDR2 is FQGNSA in the germline V gene. This CDR3 region has 17 residues. V shed 1 base and J 4 bases; nucleotides not matched to a gene: 11. For the CDR3, the DNA is TGTGCCAGCAGCTTAGAGGGGACAGGCAGCAAAGGCTATGGCTACACCTTC. Its translation: CASSLEGTGSKGYGYTF.

The chain recombines TRBV7-9 with TRBJ1-2; D not certain. CDR3 size: 14 residues. Germline CDR1 SEHNR, CDR2 FQNEAQ (reference sequence). Trimming removed 5 bases from V and 6 bases from J, with 16 bases in between. The CDR3 region is CASSRLSWGDGYTF. Written as DNA, the CDR3 is TGTGCCAGCAGCCGACTAAGTTGGGGAGATGGCTACACCTTC.

Comment on this clone: Other DNA sequences in this specimen translate into the identical CDR3. The CDR3 spells CASSPTGSNQPQHF. For the CDR3, the DNA is TGTGCCAGCAGTCCTACAGGGAGCAATCAGCCCCAGCATTTT. The J gene is TRBJ1-5, the V gene TRBV6-5; possible D gene TRBD1, 6 bases. Germline V gene lookup returns CDR1 MNHEY and CDR2 SVGAGI. The V end was cut by 5 bases, the J end by 1 base, with 9 bases between. The CDR3 has 14 amino acids.